Each of the 10 T cell receptor beta chains below was sequenced from the same sample in a study of T cell changes during pregnancy in multiple sclerosis. Method: immunoSEQ multiplex PCR; TCRdb's copy keeps in-frame clones and lacks some. The data show 50,000 or so clones, with about 89% seen just once and approximately 10% held by the top ten. This material consisted of CD8+ T cells from peripheral blood mononuclear cells, taken after pregnancy. Receptor source: a female donor with multiple sclerosis, enrolled in a pregnancy study.

V is TRBV21-1 and J is TRBJ2-1; TRBD1 reflects the table's D call only, with no check against the DNA. TRBV21-1 is described as a pseudogene. The CDR3 runs 14 residues. The CDR3 DNA reads TGTGCCGGACCAAGGGACAGGGGGCGGCGTGAGCAGTTCTTC. Translation gives CAGPRDRGRREQFF.

The chain joins TRBV30 to TRBJ1-2; D uncertain. Per the germline V gene, CDR1 is GTSNPN and CDR2 is SVGIG (reference sequence). The CDR3 is 14 residues long. V was cut by 0 bases and J by 2 bases, with 10 bases left in between. This CDR3 reads CAWSVTVFNYGYTF. The CDR3 nucleotides read TGTGCCTGGAGTGTGACTGTCTTCAACTATGGCTACACCTTC.

This clone was recorded at least ten times. In nucleotides, the CDR3 is TGTGCCAGCGGAGAACGGACAGGGCAGTCATACGAGCAGTACTTC. Protein sequence: CASGERTGQSYEQYF. The gene calls are TRBV5-5 and TRBJ2-7; 8 nucleotides line up with TRBD1. CDR3 length: 15 amino acids. The junction had 13 bases not matched to a gene; V was cut back by 7 bases and J by 4 bases. The germline CDR1 and CDR2 sequences are SGHKS and YYEKEE (reference sequence).

The CDR3 region is CASSTGVNEQYF. CDR3 DNA sequence: TGTGCCAGCAGTACAGGGGTCAACGAGCAGTACTTC. The chain recombines TRBV7-9 with TRBJ2-7, with 7 positions matching TRBD1. CDR1 SEHNR and CDR2 FQNEAQ come from the germline V gene (reference sequence). This CDR3 region has 12 residues. Losses at the gene ends were 6 bases for V and 5 bases for J; bases not matched to a gene: 4.

The V gene is TRBV4-2, the J gene TRBJ1-4, with 9 nucleotides matching TRBD1. Germline trimming cut 1 base from V and 6 bases from J; bases unmatched to any gene: 6. Germline assignment: CDR1 LGHNA and CDR2 YNFKEQ. The CDR3 is 16 residues long. CDR3 coding DNA: TGTGCCAGCAGCCAAGGACAGGGGGAAGGTGATGAAAAACTGTTTTTT. This codes for CASSQGQGEGDEKLFF.

The chain has TRBV7-3 and TRBJ1-4; 7 bases map to TRBD1. This CDR3 is 15 amino acids long. From germline, CDR1 is SGHTA and CDR2 FQGTGA. V was clipped by 0 bases and J by 7 bases; unmatched bases: 5. CDR3 protein: CASSLTGGTVEKLFF. The CDR3 DNA sequence: TGTGCCAGCAGCTTAACCGGAGGGACAGTTGAAAAACTGTTTTTT.

The chain employs TRBV9 and TRBJ1-1, with 7 bases fitting TRBD1. Germline V lookup: CDR1 SGDLS, CDR2 YYNGEE. CDR3 size: 14 residues. Trimming removed 3 bases from V and 0 bases from J; junction bases left unmatched: 2. This chain's CDR3 is CASSAGTVNTEAFF. CDR3 DNA sequence: TGTGCCAGCAGCGCCGGGACAGTGAACACTGAAGCTTTCTTT.

The chain uses TRBV5-1 and TRBJ2-3; no clear D. The ends were cut back, 4 bases at V and 6 bases at J, with 9 bases in the middle. CDR1 and CDR2 from the germline V gene are SGHRS and YFSETQ. CDR3 length: 12 amino acids. CDR3 protein: CASSPLQDTQYF. In DNA, the CDR3 is TGCGCCAGCAGCCCCCTCCAGGATACGCAGTATTTT.

A single count supports this clone. V usage is TRBV7-9 and J usage is TRBJ1-1, with 10 bases matching TRBD1. Per germline, CDR1 SEHNR and CDR2 FQNEAQ (reference sequence). Trimming removed 3 bases from V and 4 bases from J; junction bases left unmatched: 2. The CDR3 totals 14 residues. In nucleotides, the CDR3 is TGTGCCAGCAGCTTCGGGACAGGGGCCACTGAAGCTTTCTTT. This translates into CASSFGTGATEAFF.

The chain couples TRBV10-3 to TRBJ2-2; TRBD1 is a possible D gene (5 bases). Trimming took off 2 bases at V and 0 bases at J, with 16 bases between the two ends. This CDR3 contains 18 residues. The germline CDR1 and CDR2 sequences are ENHRY and SYGVKD. CDR3: CAISEPGRQLPNTGELFF. The CDR3 DNA is TGTGCCATCAGTGAGCCCGGAAGACAGCTTCCGAACACCGGGGAGCTGTTTTTT.